Here is one TCR beta chain with its context. The target antigen is unknown. At one boundary the junction diverges from the germline segment, which might be a read error. These data belong to a study of blood T cells in healthy people across ages. It was with a sample-barcoded 5' primer and a J-beta primer mix that a second PCR of roughly 7 to 12 cycles was run. Each CDR3 protein gets one entry after TCRdb re-called the 5' RACE reads with MiXCR. Of 2 million or so distinct CDR3 sequences listed, approximately 50% were seen once; the top ten hold approximately 2%. General observations from the study: Researchers deemed the diversity estimates from one million T cells underestimates. Measured against age, TCR beta diversity per million T cells decreased in a roughly linear manner. Naive CD4+ cells and diversity were both higher in long-lived donors than in aged donors. Across samples, TCR beta diversity tracked strongly with naive T cell percentage.

The length of the CDR3 is 14 residues. The germline CDR1 and CDR2 sequences are MGHRA and YSYEKL. Sequenced sample: blood. The chain joins TRBV4-1 to TRBJ1-2; 12 nucleotides match TRBD1. This receptor was taken from a middle-aged woman in good health. Here the CDR3 DNA reads TGCGCCAGCAGCCAGGGACAGGGGGCCTATGACTACACCTTC. It encodes CASSQGQGAYDYTF.